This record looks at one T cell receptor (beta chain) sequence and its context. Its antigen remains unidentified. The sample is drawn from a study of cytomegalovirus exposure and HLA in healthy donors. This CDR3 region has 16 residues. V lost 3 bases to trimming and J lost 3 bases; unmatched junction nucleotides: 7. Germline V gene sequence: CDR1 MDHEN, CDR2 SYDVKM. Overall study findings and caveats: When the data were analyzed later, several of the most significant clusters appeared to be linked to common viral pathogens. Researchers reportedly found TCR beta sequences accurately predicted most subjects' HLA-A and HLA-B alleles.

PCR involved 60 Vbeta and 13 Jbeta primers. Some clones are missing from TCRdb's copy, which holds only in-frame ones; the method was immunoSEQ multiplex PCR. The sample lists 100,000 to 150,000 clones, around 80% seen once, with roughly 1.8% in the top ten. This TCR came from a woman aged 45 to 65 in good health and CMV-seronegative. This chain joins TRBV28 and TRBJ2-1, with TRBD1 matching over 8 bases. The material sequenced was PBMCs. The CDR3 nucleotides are TGTGCCAGCAGTTTTGCCCAGGGGGCGGGCTACAATGAGCAGTTCTTC. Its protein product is CASSFAQGAGYNEQFF.